At least ten counts were recorded for the clone carrying this T cell receptor (beta chain). The antigen is undetermined. This CDR3 spans 15 amino acids. The V and J ends lost 6 bases and 6 bases, in that order; junction bases with no gene match: 8. TCRdb redid the calling of the RT-PCR reads with MiXCR, one entry per CDR3 protein. This sample has about 240,000 distinct CDR3 sequences, with 9% to 15% found just once. The data are from a study of response to subunit inactivated influenza vaccine. Findings of the study overall: The authors suggested that every seasonal influenza vaccination recruits few new T cells.

J is TRBJ2-7 and V is TRBV12-3 or TRBV12-4; the match to TRBD2 covers 13 bases. The receptor was isolated from a man aged 45 to 65 who received an inactivated influenza vaccine. The sequenced sample was non-naive T cells sorted from PBMCs, obtained approximately 15 days before vaccination. The CDR3 bases are TGTGCCAGCAGAAGGACTAGCGGGGGTCGTTCCGAGCAGTACTTC. This gives the protein CASRRTSGGRSEQYF.